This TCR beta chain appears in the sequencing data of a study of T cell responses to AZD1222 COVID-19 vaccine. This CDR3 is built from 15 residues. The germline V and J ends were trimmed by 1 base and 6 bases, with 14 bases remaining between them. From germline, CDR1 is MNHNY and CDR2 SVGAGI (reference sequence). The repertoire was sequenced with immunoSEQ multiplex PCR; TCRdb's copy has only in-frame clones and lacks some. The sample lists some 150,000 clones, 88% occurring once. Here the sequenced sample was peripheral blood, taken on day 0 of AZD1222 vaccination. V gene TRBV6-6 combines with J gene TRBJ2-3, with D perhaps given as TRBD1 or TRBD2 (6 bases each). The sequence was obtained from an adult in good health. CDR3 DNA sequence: TGTGCCAGCAGTTACTGGCCGGGGGCTACTGATACGCAGTATTTT. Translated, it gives CASSYWPGATDTQYF.